A single TCR beta chain is shown here with its context. This record belongs to a study of blood T cell repertoires in COVID-19. The table came from immunoSEQ multiplex PCR; TCRdb's copy has only in-frame clones and leaves some out. The data contain 150,000 or so clones, around 80% of them singletons. CDR3 length: 15 amino acids. V lost 3 bases, J lost 6 bases, and 12 bases lay in between. Germline-derived CDR1 and CDR2 are LNHDA and SQIVND (reference sequence). This clonotype was sampled from a man aged 50 or older who had recovered from COVID-19. The source material was PBMCs or T cells enriched from blood (not recorded which). This chain links TRBV19 with TRBJ1-6, with D uncertain. The CDR3 region has the DNA TGTGCCAGTAGTATGGATAGGCGGGCTAATTCACCCCTCCACTTT. This encodes CASSMDRRANSPLHF. Filled out from reference TRBV19 and TRBJ1-6, the complete variable domain reads DGGITQSPKYLFRKEGQNVTLSCEQNLNHDAMYWYRQDPGQGLRLIYYSQIVNDFQKGDIAEGYSVSREKKESFPLTVTSAQKNPTAFYLCASSMDRRANSPLHFGNGTRLTVT.